These 12 T cell receptor beta chains came from one sample sequenced in a study of monozygotic twins with inflammatory bowel disease. For each CDR3 protein, TCRdb gives one entry from its re-call of the 5' RACE reads, without DNA. The clone table shows approximately 120,000 distinct CDR3 sequences, with the ten largest holding about an eighth. Sequenced sample: blood. These receptors were collected from a human donor with ulcerative colitis or Crohn's disease, or a healthy co-twin of an affected twin (not recorded which).

This chain connects TRBV29-1 to TRBJ2-2. CDR1 and CDR2 (germline): SQVTM, ANQGSEA. The CDR3 length is 12 residues. CDR3 sequence reads: CSVWSYTGELFF.

The CDR3 sequence: CASRLAGAPEQYF. J is TRBJ2-7 and V is TRBV28; the TRBD2 assignment by TCRdb is unverifiable without DNA. This CDR3 has 13 residues. In germline, CDR1 is MDHEN, CDR2 SYDVKM. Filled out from reference TRBV28 and TRBJ2-7, the complete variable domain reads DVKVTQSSRYLVKRTGEKVFLECVQDMDHENMFWYRQDPGLGLRLIYFSYDVKMKEKGDIPEGYSVSREKKERFSLILESASTNQTSMYLCASRLAGAPEQYFGPGTRLTVT.

The rearrangement uses TRBV6-1 and TRBJ1-2; absent DNA, TCRdb's TRBD1 call cannot be checked. The CDR3 consists of 15 residues. The germline V gene encodes CDR1 MNHNS and CDR2 SASEGT. CDR3 in amino acids: CASSDASGTGYGYTF.

The rearrangement uses TRBV5-4 and TRBJ2-1; TCRdb's assignment of TRBD1 cannot be checked, as there is no DNA. The V gene's germline CDR1 is SGHNT and CDR2 YYREEE (reference sequence). The CDR3 is made up of 18 amino acids. CDR3 protein: CASSTVPGGYTSYNEQFF.

This chain uses TRBV28 with TRBJ2-7. Germline loops: CDR1 MDHEN, CDR2 SYDVKM. This CDR3 is 16 amino acids long. The CDR3 reads CASSSKYREYHYEQYF.

V and J are TRBV6-1 and TRBJ2-4; TCRdb selects TRBD1, and the lack of DNA leaves this call unchecked. CDR1 is MNHNS, CDR2 SASEGT, per germline. The CDR3 contains 14 residues. CDR3 sequence reads: CASSVGASKNIQYF.

The chain links TRBV5-1 to TRBJ2-7; lacking DNA, the TRBD2 call made by TCRdb goes unchecked. CDR1 and CDR2 from the germline V gene are SGHRS and YFSETQ. The CDR3 length is 14 residues. The CDR3 reads CASSFMYPPYEQYF.

The chain links TRBV20-1 to TRBJ2-4; TCRdb reports TRBD2, a call that lacks DNA to check it against. CDR3 length: 14 residues. Germline CDR1 reads DFQATT; CDR2 reads SNEGSKA (reference sequence). The CDR3 loop is CSASDPQGRDIQYF.

The V and J genes are TRBV11-2 and TRBJ2-7; checking the TCRdb D call of TRBD1 is not possible without DNA. Germline V gene lookup returns CDR1 SGHAT and CDR2 FQNNGV. The CDR3 has 15 amino acids. CDR3 residues: CASSLSHITRDEQYF.

V and J are TRBV5-1 and TRBJ1-6; there is no DNA to check the TCRdb D call of TRBD1. Germline loops: CDR1 SGHRS, CDR2 YFSETQ. The CDR3 length is 15 residues. The CDR3 region is CASRLGTAPNSPLHF.

This chain uses TRBV28 with TRBJ2-3; no DNA is available, so the TRBD1 call from TCRdb remains unchecked. This CDR3 is 16 amino acids long. Germline values: CDR1 MDHEN, CDR2 SYDVKM. CDR3 sequence reads: CASSLIRETITDTQYF. The whole variable domain, remainder taken from reference TRBV28 and TRBJ2-3, is DVKVTQSSRYLVKRTGEKVFLECVQDMDHENMFWYRQDPGLGLRLIYFSYDVKMKEKGDIPEGYSVSREKKERFSLILESASTNQTSMYLCASSLIRETITDTQYFGPGTRLTVL.

The chain carries TRBV18 and TRBJ2-3. CDR3 length equals 16 residues. CDR1 and CDR2 (germline): KGHSH, LQKENI. The CDR3 protein is CASSPELGLAADTQYF.